Below are 27 T cell receptor beta chains sequenced from a single sample in a study of cytotoxic CD8 clonotypes in ibrutinib-treated CLL. The method was immunoSEQ multiplex PCR; TCRdb's version includes in-frame clones alone and lacks a portion of them. The sample holds about 160,000 clones, around 80% seen once. The sample was PBMCs, taken after 24 months of ibrutinib treatment. The receptors were gathered from a human donor with chronic lymphocytic leukemia.

This chain uses TRBV18 with TRBJ2-7; the D gene could be TRBD1 or TRBD2 (5 bases each). Germline CDR1 reads KGHSH; CDR2 reads LQKENI. The CDR3 has 14 residues. Between the trimmed V and J ends, which lost 4 bases and 0 bases, there was a span of 10 bases. The CDR3 is CASSQDTSSYEQYF. CDR3 DNA: TGTGCCAGCTCACAGGACACTAGCTCCTACGAGCAGTACTTC.

The chain carries TRBV7-9 and TRBJ1-1; the D is unclear. Trimming pared 5 bases from V and 0 bases from J, leaving 13 bases between. Germline loops: CDR1 SEHNR, CDR2 FQNEAQ (reference sequence). CDR3 length: 15 amino acids. The CDR3 protein is CASSPGRVLNTEAFF. The CDR3 coding sequence is TGTGCCAGCAGCCCCGGCCGGGTTTTGAACACTGAAGCTTTCTTT.

V usage is TRBV9 and J usage is TRBJ1-4; TRBD1 agrees at 7 bases. V shed 0 bases, J shed 5 bases, and the junction held 4 bases outside the gene matches. Germline values: CDR1 SGDLS, CDR2 YYNGEE. The CDR3 is 15 amino acids. DNA of the CDR3: TGTGCCAGCAGCGTAGTTGGAGGGGGCAATGAAAAACTGTTTTTT. This encodes CASSVVGGGNEKLFF.

In this sample, this clone turned up a few times. The V gene is TRBV5-6, the J gene TRBJ2-7; no clear D. Germline assignment: CDR1 SGHDT and CDR2 YYEEEE. Trimming pared 3 bases from V and 4 bases from J, leaving 8 bases between. The CDR3 is 12 residues long. CDR3: CASSSTRYEQYF. The CDR3 nucleotides are TGTGCCAGCAGCTCGACCCGTTACGAGCAGTACTTC.

J is TRBJ1-4 and V is TRBV29-1; TRBD1 is a possible D gene (6 bases). V dropped 5 bases and J dropped 8 bases, with 21 bases sitting between them. Germline CDR1 and CDR2: SQVTM and ANQGSEA. This CDR3 spans 15 amino acids. This chain's CDR3 is CSVLDSPVGGEKLFF. The DNA of the CDR3 is TGCAGCGTTTTGGACAGTCCCGTAGGGGGGGAAAAACTGTTTTTT.

As for this clone: Other DNA sequences in this sample translate to the same CDR3. V and J are TRBV30 and TRBJ1-5; 9 bases fit TRBD1. In germline, CDR1 is GTSNPN, CDR2 SVGIG (reference sequence). The CDR3 has 13 amino acids. V dropped 3 bases and J dropped 4; count of bases not matched to a gene: 1. CDR3: CAWSGTGNQPQHF. The CDR3 DNA follows: TGTGCCTGGAGCGGGACAGGGAATCAGCCCCAGCATTTT.

The V and J genes are TRBV28 and TRBJ1-1; 8 nucleotides agree with TRBD1. Trimming cost V 2 bases and J 2 bases; bases outside gene matches: 13. CDR1 and CDR2 (germline): MDHEN, SYDVKM. CDR3 length: 18 residues. This CDR3 reads CASSLSARGHGVNTEAFF. The CDR3 coding sequence is TGTGCCAGCAGTTTAAGCGCCAGGGGGCATGGGGTCAACACTGAAGCTTTCTTT. Looking up the rest from reference TRBV28 and TRBJ1-1 gives the full variable domain: DVKVTQSSRYLVKRTGEKVFLECVQDMDHENMFWYRQDPGLGLRLIYFSYDVKMKEKGDIPEGYSVSREKKERFSLILESASTNQTSMYLCASSLSARGHGVNTEAFFGQGTRLTVV.

The chain has TRBV7-2 and TRBJ1-5; D unresolved. CDR1 and CDR2 from the germline V gene are SGHTA and FQGNSA. This CDR3 region has 15 residues. With 3 bases removed from V and 0 bases from J, the gap between germline ends came to 9 bases. CDR3 loop: CASSFRPDSNQPQHF. The CDR3 DNA follows: TGTGCCAGCAGCTTTAGGCCAGATAGCAATCAGCCCCAGCATTTT.

This chain links TRBV28 with TRBJ1-4; TRBD1 matches 8 bases. V was clipped by 2 bases and J by 7 bases; unmatched bases: 3. The CDR3 consists of 14 residues. The germline CDR1 and CDR2 sequences are MDHEN and SYDVKM. This CDR3 is CASSLGGQGEKLFF. Here the CDR3 DNA reads TGTGCCAGCAGTTTAGGAGGACAGGGTGAAAAACTGTTTTTT. Using reference TRBV28 and TRBJ1-4 for the parts outside the CDR3, the full variable domain is DVKVTQSSRYLVKRTGEKVFLECVQDMDHENMFWYRQDPGLGLRLIYFSYDVKMKEKGDIPEGYSVSREKKERFSLILESASTNQTSMYLCASSLGGQGEKLFFGSGTQLSVL.

The chain couples TRBV15 to TRBJ1-5, with D possibly being TRBD1 (6 bases). Trimming stripped 0 bases from V and 0 bases from J, with 12 bases between. Per germline, CDR1 LNHNV and CDR2 YYDKDF (reference sequence). The CDR3 consists of 17 residues. CDR3 DNA: TGTGCCACCAGCAGAGATCCAAGGGGGTATAGCAATCAGCCCCAGCATTTT. Its protein is CATSRDPRGYSNQPQHF. The full variable domain, with the rest looked up from reference TRBV15 and TRBJ1-5, is DAMVIQNPRYQVTQFGKPVTLSCSQTLNHNVMYWYQQKSSQAPKLLFHYYDKDFNNEADTPDNFQSRRPNTSFCFLDIRSPGLGDTAMYLCATSRDPRGYSNQPQHFGDGTRLSIL.

This chain joins TRBV7-2 and TRBJ2-3; 8 nucleotides match TRBD2. The V segment lost 1 base and the J segment 0 bases; nucleotides outside the gene matches: 6. There are 17 residues in the CDR3. Germline V gene data show CDR1 as SGHTA and CDR2 as FQGNSA. CDR3 nucleotide sequence: TGTGCCAGCAGCTTAGAGGTTGCTAGCGGGAGCACAGATACGCAGTATTTT. Its translation is CASSLEVASGSTDTQYF. Using reference TRBV7-2 and TRBJ2-3 for the parts outside the CDR3, the full variable domain is GAGVSQSPSNKVTEKGKDVELRCDPISGHTALYWYRQSLGQGLEFLIYFQGNSAPDKSGLPSDRFSAERTGGSVSTLTIQRTQQEDSAVYLCASSLEVASGSTDTQYFGPGTRLTVL.

The chain carries TRBV25-1 and TRBJ2-1; D may be TRBD2 (6 bases). V lost 1 base and J 6 bases, leaving 13 bases between the germline ends. Germline-derived CDR1 and CDR2 are MGHDK and SYGVNS. The CDR3 runs to 15 residues. The CDR3 here is CASSESGTPGNEQFF. CDR3 nucleotide sequence: TGTGCCAGCAGTGAATCCGGGACTCCCGGCAATGAGCAGTTCTTC.

This clone has just one count. The gene calls are TRBV28 and TRBJ2-6; no clear D gene. V gave up 5 bases and J gave up 0 bases, with 11 bases separating them. The CDR3 extends over 16 amino acids. Germline CDR1 and CDR2: MDHEN and SYDVKM. This chain's CDR3 is CASSQHATSGANVLTF. The DNA for the CDR3 is TGTGCCAGCAGTCAACACGCCACCTCTGGGGCCAACGTCCTGACTTTC.

The genes are TRBV5-4 and TRBJ2-3, with D maybe TRBD2 (6 bases). Germline loops: CDR1 SGHNT, CDR2 YYREEE (reference sequence). The CDR3 runs to 17 residues. The V end was cut by 0 bases, the J end by 0 bases, with 14 bases between. Written as DNA, the CDR3 is TGTGCCAGCAGCTTGGGAGGGGCGGGGCGGAGCACAGATACGCAGTATTTT. This gives the protein CASSLGGAGRSTDTQYF.

This clone was counted at least ten times. The rearrangement uses TRBV18 and TRBJ1-6; D is undetermined. CDR3 length: 13 residues. Trimming removed 3 bases at V and 8 bases at J, with 8 bases between. Germline-derived CDR1 and CDR2 are KGHSH and LQKENI. The CDR3 DNA follows: TGTGCCAGCTCACCCGACCGGGATTCACCCCTCCACTTT. Translation: CASSPDRDSPLHF.

This chain uses TRBV19 with TRBJ1-2; unclear D gene. Germline assignment: CDR1 LNHDA and CDR2 SQIVND (reference sequence). Trimming left V 7 bases short and J 4 bases short, with 16 bases between. The CDR3 runs to 14 residues. CDR3 sequence: CASTPIGMVYGYTF. CDR3 in DNA: TGTGCCAGTACCCCCATCGGGATGGTCTATGGCTACACCTTC.

The chain combines TRBV9 with TRBJ1-4; D is possibly TRBD1 (5 bases). This CDR3 region has 16 residues. Trimming removed 4 bases at V and 0 bases at J, with 13 bases between. Looked up from germline, CDR1 is SGDLS and CDR2 is YYNGEE. The CDR3 DNA is TGTGCCAGCAGCCGACAGACCACTCCAACTAATGAAAAACTGTTTTTT. Translating it yields CASSRQTTPTNEKLFF.

The rearrangement uses TRBV2 and TRBJ2-7; 7 nucleotides line up with TRBD2. J gave up 3 bases and V 6 bases, and 8 bases lay outside the gene matches. The V gene's germline CDR1 is SNHLY and CDR2 FYNNEI. The CDR3 totals 14 residues. CDR3 residues: CASSQGGSLYEQYF. CDR3 sequence (DNA): TGTGCCAGCAGCCAGGGAGGGAGCCTCTACGAGCAGTACTTC.

V usage is TRBV20-1 and J usage is TRBJ2-1; D remains unclear. Germline V gene data show CDR1 as DFQATT and CDR2 as SNEGSKA (reference sequence). V lost 1 base, J lost 11 bases, and 9 bases lay in between. The CDR3 spans 11 residues. The CDR3 spells CSARGPGQQFF. The DNA of the CDR3 is TGCAGTGCTAGAGGGCCCGGGCAGCAGTTCTTC.

J is TRBJ2-1 and V is TRBV5-1; 12 bases match TRBD2. The V gene end was trimmed by 3 bases and the J gene end by 3 bases; junction bases not matched to a gene: 4. From germline, CDR1 is SGHRS and CDR2 YFSETQ. The CDR3 spans 16 residues. CDR3 in amino acids: CASSYQTSGGYNEQFF. The DNA of the CDR3 is TGCGCCAGCAGCTACCAGACTAGCGGGGGCTACAATGAGCAGTTCTTC.

The rearrangement joins TRBV14 to TRBJ2-2, with D unclear. The CDR3 totals 15 residues. Germline values: CDR1 SGHDN, CDR2 FVKESK. Between the trimmed V and J ends, which lost 6 bases and 4 bases, there was a span of 15 bases. CDR3 DNA: TGTGCCAGCAGTCTCGGGCGTTTGGGCACCGGGGAGCTGTTTTTT. Translating it yields CASSLGRLGTGELFF.

This clone was observed once. The V call is TRBV9, the J call TRBJ2-2; no firm D call. Germline lookup yields CDR1 SGDLS and CDR2 YYNGEE. V was cut by 0 bases and J by 4 bases, with 10 bases left in between. The CDR3 has 15 residues. Written as DNA, the CDR3 is TGTGCCAGCAGCGTAGCGGGCCGATCCACCGGGGAGCTGTTTTTT. It is translated as CASSVAGRSTGELFF.

This rearrangement joins TRBV21-1 to TRBJ2-7; the D call in the table, TRBD1, was not verified against the DNA. TRBV21-1 is a documented pseudogene. CDR3 length equals 17 residues. The CDR3 protein is CASSPYPWTGESYEQYF. The CDR3, as DNA: TGTGCCAGCAGCCCCTATCCTTGGACAGGGGAGTCCTACGAGCAGTACTTC.

V usage is TRBV30 and J usage is TRBJ2-7; D gene ambiguous. V lost 3 bases to trimming and J lost 6 bases, with 9 bases between them. Germline assignment: CDR1 GTSNPN and CDR2 SVGIG (reference sequence). This CDR3 region has 11 residues. The CDR3 nucleotides are TGTGCCTGGAGGGTAGGTAGCGAGCAGTACTTC. This encodes CAWRVGSEQYF.

The chain carries TRBV27 and TRBJ1-1; no clear D gene. Germline CDR1 is MNHEY and CDR2 is SMNVEV (reference sequence). The CDR3 spans 12 residues. V dropped 2 bases and J dropped 6 bases, with 7 bases sitting between them. The CDR3 DNA sequence: TGTGCCAGCAGTTTACCTGGGTCTGAAGCTTTCTTT. Translation gives CASSLPGSEAFF.

The V call is TRBV11-2, the J call TRBJ1-1, with 9 bases lining up with TRBD1. The germline V gene has CDR1 SGHAT and CDR2 FQNNGV. With V trimmed by 3 bases and J by 6 bases, 5 bases remained unmatched. The CDR3 is made up of 14 amino acids. The CDR3 region is CASSLGQGIPEAFF. The DNA for the CDR3 is TGTGCCAGCAGCTTGGGACAGGGAATCCCTGAAGCTTTCTTT.

This chain links TRBV5-8 with TRBJ2-1; the match to TRBD2 covers 11 bases. The CDR3 consists of 17 residues. Looked up from germline, CDR1 is SGHTS and CDR2 is YDEGEE. V shed 5 bases, J shed 8 bases, and the junction held 15 bases outside the gene matches. The CDR3 coding sequence is TGTGCCAGCAGTGGGACCCGTACTAGCGGGGGAGGGGATGAGCAGTTCTTC. It codes for CASSGTRTSGGGDEQFF.